This T cell receptor beta chain is drawn from a study of shared clonotypes between healthy human individuals. CDR3 length: 14 residues. Per the germline V gene, CDR1 is SGHTA and CDR2 is FQGNSA. After removal of 4 bases from V and 5 bases from J, the junction contained 4 bases not matched to a gene. All the donors were Caucasian adults who lived in Nashville, Tennessee. The sequenced material, unsorted PBMC DNA, was run on ten immunoSEQ deep assay plates. Under the authors' procedure: Owing to the provision of junction-only sequences devoid of quality scores by immunoSEQ, filtering differed. Clones were sequenced by immunoSEQ multiplex PCR, and TCRdb holds only the in-frame ones, with some missing. Clone size and the V and J calls come from that table; the DNA yielded D and trimming. The table includes hundreds of thousands of clones, roughly 80% detected once.

The chain is built from TRBV7-2 and TRBJ2-7; 11 bases line up with TRBD2. The receptor was isolated from a woman aged 40 to 55 in good health. Some clones in this sample may be carry-over from other donors' samples. The sequenced sample consisted of PBMCs. This chain's CDR3 is CASSWGLAVDEQYF. As DNA, the CDR3 is TGTGCCAGCAGCTGGGGACTAGCGGTCGACGAGCAGTACTTC.